A selection of T cell receptor beta chains follows, all from one sample in a study of T cell responses to AZD1222 COVID-19 vaccine. Libraries were prepared by immunoSEQ multiplex PCR; TCRdb keeps only in-frame clonotypes and omits some of them. This sample yields around 140,000 clones, of which approximately 85% are seen a single time; roughly 8% belongs to the top ten. The source was peripheral blood, collected on day 0 of AZD1222 vaccination. The receptors come from an adult in good health. The CDR3 runs from the conserved cysteine through the conserved F or W. The order of the fields is clone size, V gene, D gene, J gene, CDR3 protein, CDR3 DNA. The D gene is left open where the match is weak. The listing skips clone size in some rows; elsewhere it reads once, few, many or a size class.

size: NA
V: TRBV5-8
D: NA
J: TRBJ1-2
CDR3: CASSLAGYTF
DNA: TGTGCCAGCAGCTTGGCTGGCTACACCTTC

size: NA
V: TRBV5-5
D: NA
J: TRBJ1-1
CDR3: CASSYSGFTEAFF
DNA: TGTGCCAGCAGCTACTCGGGATTCACTGAAGCTTTCTTT

size: NA
V: TRBV6-6
D: NA
J: TRBJ2-1
CDR3: CASGRAGSSNEQFF
DNA: TGTGCCAGTGGCCGGGCGGGGTCGTCAAACGAGCAGTTCTTC

size: NA
V: TRBV12-3/TRBV12-4
D: NA
J: TRBJ1-2
CDR3: CATSFGIYGYTF
DNA: TGTGCCACTTCATTTGGAATCTATGGCTACACCTTC

size: NA
V: TRBV27
D: NA
J: TRBJ1-1
CDR3: CASSLSGGRFTEAFF
DNA: TGTGCCAGCAGTTTAAGCGGGGGGCGATTCACTGAAGCTTTCTTT

size: NA
V: TRBV20-1
D: NA
J: TRBJ1-2
CDR3: CSAGPADGYTF
DNA: TGCAGTGCCGGGCCCGCAGACGGCTACACCTTC

size: NA
V: TRBV20-1
D: NA
J: TRBJ1-3
CDR3: CSARSGNTIYF
DNA: TGCAGTGCGCGGTCTGGAAACACCATATATTTT

size: NA
V: TRBV27
D: TRBD2
J: TRBJ2-7
CDR3: CASSNPLAGGDYEQYF
DNA: TGTGCCAGCAGTAATCCCTTAGCGGGGGGAGACTACGAGCAGTACTTC

size: NA
V: TRBV12-3/TRBV12-4
D: NA
J: TRBJ1-1
CDR3: CASTNYGGTEAFF
DNA: TGTGCCAGCACTAATTACGGGGGGACTGAAGCTTTCTTT

size: once
V: TRBV6-5
D: NA
J: TRBJ1-1
CDR3: CASSPDTILTEAFF
DNA: TGTGCCAGCAGTCCCGACACGATTTTAACTGAAGCTTTCTTT

size: few
V: TRBV30
D: TRBD1
J: TRBJ1-2
CDR3: CAWSVGGGLTF
DNA: TGTGCCTGGAGTGTAGGAGGGGGCCTCACCTTC

size: NA
V: TRBV5-4
D: NA
J: TRBJ1-1
CDR3: CASRTSGVAEAFF
DNA: TGTGCCAGCAGGACGTCAGGGGTGGCTGAGGCTTTCTTT

size: NA
V: TRBV6-5
D: TRBD2
J: TRBJ2-2
CDR3: CASKIAGGHTGELFF
DNA: TGTGCCAGCAAAATAGCGGGGGGCCACACCGGGGAGCTGTTTTTT

size: NA
V: TRBV18
D: NA
J: TRBJ1-2
CDR3: CASSPPWDSGYTF
DNA: TGTGCCAGCTCACCACCCTGGGACTCTGGCTACACCTTC

size: NA
V: TRBV28
D: TRBD1
J: TRBJ1-2
CDR3: CASFQTGGDYGYTF
DNA: TGTGCCAGCTTCCAGACAGGGGGTGACTATGGCTACACCTTC

size: NA
V: TRBV6-1
D: NA
J: TRBJ1-3
CDR3: CASSAGLGISGNTIYF
DNA: TGTGCCAGCAGTGCGGGACTAGGTATCTCTGGAAACACCATATATTTT

size: NA
V: TRBV5-4
D: NA
J: TRBJ1-4
CDR3: CASSLDRAVNEKLFF
DNA: TGTGCCAGCAGCTTGGACAGGGCGGTCAATGAAAAACTGTTTTTT

size: NA
V: TRBV7-8
D: NA
J: TRBJ2-1
CDR3: CASSPGPRWDEQFF
DNA: TGTGCCAGCAGCCCCGGTCCCCGCTGGGATGAGCAGTTCTTC

size: once
V: TRBV27
D: NA
J: TRBJ2-1
CDR3: CASSSGPEQFF
DNA: TGTGCCAGCAGTTCCGGGCCGGAGCAGTTCTTC

size: NA
V: TRBV18
D: TRBD1
J: TRBJ1-1
CDR3: CASSQRTGQVEAFF
DNA: TGTGCCAGCTCGCAACGGACAGGACAAGTTGAAGCTTTCTTT

size: NA
V: TRBV13
D: NA
J: TRBJ1-6
CDR3: CASSLIGRSNSPLHF
DNA: TGTGCCAGCAGCTTAATCGGCAGAAGTAATTCACCCCTCCACTTT

size: NA
V: TRBV6-5
D: TRBD1
J: TRBJ1-3
CDR3: CASSYTGVGNTIYF
DNA: TGTGCCAGCAGTTACACAGGGGTTGGAAACACCATATATTTT

size: once
V: TRBV3-1/TRBV3-2
D: NA
J: TRBJ2-1
CDR3: CASSQGSSAAHNEQFF
DNA: TGTGCCAGCAGCCAAGGGTCTTCGGCAGCCCACAATGAGCAGTTCTTC

size: NA
V: TRBV5-1
D: NA
J: TRBJ2-2
CDR3: CASSLEGGPGELFF
DNA: TGCGCCAGCAGCTTGGAAGGGGGTCCCGGGGAGCTGTTTTTT

size: NA
V: TRBV5-4
D: TRBD2
J: TRBJ2-4
CDR3: CASSSSGGTSGPKNIQYF
DNA: TGTGCCAGCAGCTCCTCCGGCGGGACTAGCGGACCCAAAAACATTCAGTACTTC

size: NA
V: TRBV24-1
D: TRBD1
J: TRBJ1-2
CDR3: CATSDWRGHYGYTF
DNA: TGTGCCACCAGTGATTGGAGGGGGCATTATGGCTACACCTTC

size: NA
V: TRBV15
D: TRBD1
J: TRBJ1-4
CDR3: CATSRDQQGGKLFF
DNA: TGTGCCACCAGCAGAGACCAACAGGGGGGAAAACTGTTTTTT

size: NA
V: TRBV6-5
D: TRBD1
J: TRBJ2-2
CDR3: CASSRDRGFGELFF
DNA: TGTGCCAGCAGCCGGGACAGGGGGTTCGGGGAGCTGTTTTTT

size: NA
V: TRBV20-1
D: NA
J: TRBJ1-3
CDR3: CSASEQGEATIYF
DNA: TGCAGTGCTAGTGAACAGGGTGAAGCCACCATATATTTT

size: NA
V: TRBV4-1
D: TRBD1
J: TRBJ2-3
CDR3: CASSRWTGSTDTQYF
DNA: TGCGCCAGCAGCCGATGGACAGGGAGCACAGATACGCAGTATTTT

size: NA
V: TRBV9
D: NA
J: TRBJ2-1
CDR3: CASSPNEQFF
DNA: TGTGCCAGCAGCCCCAATGAGCAGTTCTTC

size: once
V: TRBV5-8
D: NA
J: TRBJ2-1
CDR3: CASSWGNSYNEQFF
DNA: TGTGCCAGCAGTTGGGGGAACTCCTACAATGAGCAGTTCTTC

size: NA
V: TRBV12-5
D: NA
J: TRBJ2-3
CDR3: CASGWSGDTQYF
DNA: TGTGCTAGTGGTTGGTCGGGAGATACGCAGTATTTT

size: once
V: TRBV5-4
D: NA
J: TRBJ2-3
CDR3: CASSLELAGPDTQYF
DNA: TGTGCCAGCAGCTTGGAATTAGCAGGCCCAGATACGCAGTATTTT

size: NA
V: TRBV27
D: NA
J: TRBJ2-5
CDR3: CASSPALYHRAETQYF
DNA: TGTGCCAGCAGTCCGGCTCTCTATCACCGGGCAGAGACCCAGTACTTC

size: NA
V: TRBV3-1/TRBV3-2
D: TRBD2
J: TRBJ2-5
CDR3: CASSPGTSGETQYF
DNA: TGTGCCAGCAGCCCCGGGACTAGCGGGGAGACCCAGTACTTC

size: NA
V: TRBV10-2
D: NA
J: TRBJ1-5
CDR3: CASRGDGGNQPQHF
DNA: TGCGCCAGCCGCGGCGATGGAGGGAATCAGCCCCAGCATTTT

size: NA
V: TRBV30
D: NA
J: TRBJ2-6
CDR3: CAWSVGSSGANVLTF
DNA: TGTGCCTGGAGTGTAGGCAGCTCTGGGGCCAACGTCCTGACTTTC

size: NA
V: TRBV30
D: TRBD2
J: TRBJ2-1
CDR3: CAWIPGGPRYNEQFF
DNA: TGTGCCTGGATTCCGGGAGGCCCCCGCTACAATGAGCAGTTCTTC

size: NA
V: TRBV19
D: TRBD1
J: TRBJ1-4
CDR3: CASMDRGEEKLFF
DNA: TGTGCCAGTATGGACAGGGGAGAAGAAAAACTGTTTTTT

size: NA
V: TRBV5-5
D: NA
J: TRBJ2-3
CDR3: CASSLYTDTQYF
DNA: TGTGCCAGCAGCCTCTACACAGATACGCAGTATTTT

size: NA
V: TRBV10-2
D: NA
J: TRBJ1-1
CDR3: CASMGGNGLSEAFF
DNA: TGCGCCAGCATGGGAGGGAATGGGCTCTCGGAAGCTTTCTTT

size: NA
V: TRBV25-1
D: NA
J: TRBJ1-1
CDR3: CASSPLRVNTEAFF
DNA: TGTGCCAGCAGTCCTTTAAGGGTGAACACTGAAGCTTTCTTT

size: once
V: TRBV4-2
D: NA
J: TRBJ1-2
CDR3: CASSLSEGPNGYTF
DNA: TGTGCCAGCAGCCTCTCCGAGGGACCAAATGGCTACACCTTC

size: NA
V: TRBV4-2
D: NA
J: TRBJ2-7
CDR3: CASSQDDSLAYEQYF
DNA: TGTGCCAGCAGCCAAGATGACAGCCTTGCCTACGAGCAGTACTTC

size: NA
V: TRBV3-1/TRBV3-2
D: TRBD1
J: TRBJ2-1
CDR3: CASSQAGQGNNEQFF
DNA: TGTGCCAGCAGCCAAGCGGGACAGGGGAACAATGAGCAGTTCTTC

size: NA
V: TRBV4-1
D: NA
J: TRBJ1-3
CDR3: CASSHETACSGNTIYF
DNA: TGCGCCAGCAGCCACGAGACGGCCTGCTCTGGAAACACCATATATTTT

size: NA
V: TRBV28
D: NA
J: TRBJ1-4
CDR3: CASSILGNEKLFF
DNA: TGTGCCAGCAGTATATTGGGTAATGAAAAACTGTTTTTT

size: NA
V: TRBV14
D: NA
J: TRBJ2-3
CDR3: CASSVSMRGKTSRDTQYF
DNA: TGTGCCAGCAGCGTCTCTATGAGGGGTAAAACTAGTAGGGATACGCAGTATTTT

size: NA
V: TRBV14
D: NA
J: TRBJ1-5
CDR3: CASSQDPPSSNQPQHF
DNA: TGTGCCAGCAGCCAAGATCCACCGTCGAGCAATCAGCCCCAGCATTTT

size: once
V: TRBV30
D: NA
J: TRBJ2-1
CDR3: CAWSRDPPNEQFF
DNA: TGTGCCTGGTCGCGGGACCCCCCCAATGAGCAGTTCTTC

size: once
V: TRBV9
D: NA
J: TRBJ2-2
CDR3: CASSVGIGELFF
DNA: TGTGCCAGCAGCGTAGGCATCGGGGAGCTGTTTTTT

size: NA
V: TRBV19
D: TRBD1
J: TRBJ1-2
CDR3: CASSAQGTGGARSGAPYGYTF
DNA: TGTGCCAGTAGCGCGCAGGGGACAGGGGGCGCAAGGAGCGGGGCCCCCTATGGCTACACCTTC

size: NA
V: TRBV9
D: NA
J: TRBJ2-2
CDR3: CASSVVLGAATGELFF
DNA: TGTGCCAGCAGCGTGGTGTTGGGGGCGGCCACCGGGGAGCTGTTTTTT

size: NA
V: TRBV19
D: NA
J: TRBJ1-1
CDR3: CASSIGPRLNTEAFF
DNA: TGTGCCAGTAGTATTGGCCCACGTCTGAACACTGAAGCTTTCTTT